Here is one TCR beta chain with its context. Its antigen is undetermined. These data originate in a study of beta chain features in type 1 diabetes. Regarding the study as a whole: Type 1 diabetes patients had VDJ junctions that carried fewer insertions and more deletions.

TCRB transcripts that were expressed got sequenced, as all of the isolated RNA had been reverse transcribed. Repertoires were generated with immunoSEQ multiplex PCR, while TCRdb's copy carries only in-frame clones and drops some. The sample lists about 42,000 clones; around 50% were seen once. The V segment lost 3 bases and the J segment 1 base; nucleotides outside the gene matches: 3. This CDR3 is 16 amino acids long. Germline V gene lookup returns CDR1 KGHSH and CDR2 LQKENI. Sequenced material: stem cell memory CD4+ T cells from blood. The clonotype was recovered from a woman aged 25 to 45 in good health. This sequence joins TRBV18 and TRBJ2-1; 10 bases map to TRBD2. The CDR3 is CASSPQGLASYNEQFF. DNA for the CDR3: TGTGCCAGCTCACCCCAGGGACTAGCGTCCTACAATGAGCAGTTCTTC.